The clone carrying this T cell receptor beta chain was seen a handful of times. The data derive from a study of blood T cell repertoires in COVID-19. In the study overall: Some COVID-19 samples were acute and others convalescent; all came from the United States, Italy and Spain. In each case, the material was cDNA or gDNA derived from T cells, B-cell-depleted T cells, or PBMCs.

Here immunoSEQ multiplex PCR was the method, and the copy in TCRdb shows in-frame clones only, minus some. This sample has 150,000 to 200,000 clones; around 89% occur once, and the top ten carry 4.4%. This CDR3 region has 18 residues. V was clipped by 1 base and J by 0 bases; unmatched bases: 10. Germline CDR1 is LGHNA and CDR2 is YSLEER. The TCR originated in a human donor in a cohort sampled during active COVID-19. The J gene is TRBJ2-3, the V gene TRBV4-3; TRBD2 aligns across 7 bases. The sequenced material came from peripheral blood. The CDR3 coding sequence is TGCGCCAGCAGCCAAGGAGGGCTAGCGGATACTAGCACAGATACGCAGTATTTT. It specifies CASSQGGLADTSTDTQYF.